The clone carrying this TCR beta chain turned up a few times. Its antigen is not identified. These data are taken from a study of CD8 T cells in ankylosing spondylitis. General study points: It appeared that ankylosing spondylitis blood was characterized by a TCR beta motif of seven or eight highly homologous variants.

This CDR3 has 15 amino acids. Trimming shortened V by 5 bases and J by 7 bases, and 15 bases separated the two germline ends. TCRdb re-derived calls from the 5' RACE reads in MiXCR, one entry per CDR3 protein. The sample has 80,000 to 90,000 distinct CDR3 sequences, about 27% seen once. The rearrangement links TRBV12-3 or TRBV12-4 to TRBJ1-6; D call uncertain. Sequencing used blood, either unsorted or a sorted T cell fraction (not recorded which). The clonotype originates from a male donor with ankylosing spondylitis or in good health (not recorded which). Written as DNA, the CDR3 is TGTGCCAGCAGTCCCCCCCTGGGGATAAATTCACCCCTCCACTTT. This sequence encodes CASSPPLGINSPLHF.